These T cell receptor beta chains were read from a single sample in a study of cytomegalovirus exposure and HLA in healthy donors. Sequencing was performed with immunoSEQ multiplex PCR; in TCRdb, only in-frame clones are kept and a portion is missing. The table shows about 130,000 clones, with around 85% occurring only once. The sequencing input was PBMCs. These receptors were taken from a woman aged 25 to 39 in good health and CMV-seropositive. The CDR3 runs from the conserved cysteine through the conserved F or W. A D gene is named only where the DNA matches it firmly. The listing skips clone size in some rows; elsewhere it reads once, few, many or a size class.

CDR3nt: TGTGCCAGCAGTTTAGGGGGCTATGGCTACACCTTC
CDR3aa: CASSLGGYGYTF
abundance: once
v_gene: TRBV6-5
d_gene: -
len: 12
j_gene: TRBJ1-2

CDR3nt: TGTGCCAGTATAGACAGGGGTGGCCGGAACACCGGGGAGCTGTTTTTT
CDR3aa: CASIDRGGRNTGELFF
abundance: -
v_gene: TRBV19
d_gene: TRBD1
len: 16
j_gene: TRBJ2-2

CDR3nt: TGTGCCTGGAGTCTCCGGGTTTACTATGGCTACACCTTC
CDR3aa: CAWSLRVYYGYTF
abundance: -
v_gene: TRBV30
d_gene: -
len: 13
j_gene: TRBJ1-2

CDR3nt: TGTGCCAGCAGTGCCGGGACAGCGAACACTGAAGCTTTCTTT
CDR3aa: CASSAGTANTEAFF
abundance: -
v_gene: TRBV27
d_gene: TRBD1
len: 14
j_gene: TRBJ1-1

CDR3nt: TGTGCCAGCAGCGTAGGTCCAGGGGACCCGAGCTACACCTTC
CDR3aa: CASSVGPGDPSYTF
abundance: -
v_gene: TRBV9
d_gene: -
len: 14
j_gene: TRBJ1-2

CDR3nt: TGTGCCACCAGCAGACCCGGACAGGGCTACGAGCAGTACTTC
CDR3aa: CATSRPGQGYEQYF
abundance: -
v_gene: TRBV15
d_gene: TRBD1
len: 14
j_gene: TRBJ2-7

CDR3nt: TGTGCCAGCACCCCAGCGGGGGGGTCCTACAATGAGCAGTTCTTC
CDR3aa: CASTPAGGSYNEQFF
abundance: -
v_gene: TRBV11-1
d_gene: TRBD2
len: 15
j_gene: TRBJ2-1

CDR3nt: TGTGCCAGCAGCGTAGTGAGTAGCGGGCGAAACGAGCAGTACTTC
CDR3aa: CASSVVSSGRNEQYF
abundance: -
v_gene: TRBV9
d_gene: TRBD2
len: 15
j_gene: TRBJ2-7

CDR3nt: TGTGCCATCAGACCCGACAGGGTCAACGAGCAGTACTTC
CDR3aa: CAIRPDRVNEQYF
abundance: -
v_gene: TRBV10-3
d_gene: TRBD1
len: 13
j_gene: TRBJ2-7

CDR3nt: TGCGCCAGCAGCTTGGCTACAGTTAACACCGGGGAGCTGTTTTTT
CDR3aa: CASSLATVNTGELFF
abundance: -
v_gene: TRBV5-1
d_gene: -
len: 15
j_gene: TRBJ2-2

CDR3nt: TGTGCCAGCACCCTGATGGGGGGAAATCAGCCCCAGCATTTT
CDR3aa: CASTLMGGNQPQHF
abundance: -
v_gene: TRBV28
d_gene: -
len: 14
j_gene: TRBJ1-5

CDR3nt: TGCGCCAGCAGCTTGGACACCGAGGGAACTGAAGCTTTCTTT
CDR3aa: CASSLDTEGTEAFF
abundance: -
v_gene: TRBV5-1
d_gene: -
len: 14
j_gene: TRBJ1-1

CDR3nt: TGCGCCAGCAGCTTGACAGACAGCCGGCGGGAGCAGTACTTC
CDR3aa: CASSLTDSRREQYF
abundance: -
v_gene: TRBV5-1
d_gene: -
len: 14
j_gene: TRBJ2-7